This T cell receptor beta chain was retrieved from a study of CD8+ T cells in alopecia areata. Study-wide points: Lesional scalp, notably in alopecia totalis/universalis, had clonality above that of normal scalp.

The authors extracted RNA and reverse transcribed it into cDNA as the sequencing template. Only in-frame clones appear in the TCRdb table, and some are missing; sequencing was by immunoSEQ multiplex PCR. The table includes some 150,000 clones, approximately 65% detected once. V lost 5 bases, J lost 13 bases, and 14 bases lay in between. The CDR3 contains 12 residues. CDR1 ENHRY and CDR2 SYGVKD come from the germline V gene. This clone was observed a few times. Its antigen is undetermined. Source: CD8+ T cells sorted from blood, taken at week 0. V gene TRBV10-3 combines with J gene TRBJ1-4, with D uncertain. This clonotype was sampled from a human donor with alopecia areata. CDR3 sequence reads: CAISSDGKGLFF. The CDR3 DNA reads TGTGCCATCAGTTCAGACGGGAAGGGACTGTTTTTT.